The TCR beta chain under discussion was sequenced for a study of blood T cell repertoires in COVID-19. Germline V gene lookup returns CDR1 SQVTM and CDR2 ANQGSEA. There are 12 residues in the CDR3. V dropped 7 bases and J dropped 7; count of bases not matched to a gene: 5. Seattle patients were enrolled during active infection and followed longitudinally. Sequenced by immunoSEQ multiplex PCR; TCRdb stores in-frame clones only, minus some. The table has 200,000 or so clones, over 65% seen once. The sample taken for sequencing was peripheral blood. This chain connects TRBV29-1 to TRBJ2-1, with 9 positions matching TRBD2. This TCR was recovered from a person between 70 and 80 years old with COVID-19, enrolled during active disease. This CDR3 reads CSADSGSNEQFF. CDR3 in DNA: TGCAGCGCCGATAGCGGGAGTAATGAGCAGTTCTTC.